This TCR beta chain is from a study of CD8 T cells in Susac syndrome. Sequencing of TCR beta was undertaken in CD8+ and CD4+ T cells derived from blood. CDR1 SEHNR and CDR2 FQNEAQ come from the germline V gene (reference sequence). The V and J ends lost 0 bases and 7 bases respectively, with 15 bases between them. CDR3 length equals 15 residues. Random hexamers were used to reverse transcribe an amount of about 0.45 to 1 ug RNA. TCRdb reanalysed the immunoSEQ multiplex PCR reads using MiXCR and keeps one entry per CDR3 protein. The table shows some 180,000 distinct CDR3 sequences, with around 94% occurring only once.

The clonotype originates from a human donor with Susac syndrome. The chain carries TRBV7-9 and TRBJ1-2; D is unresolved. The sample taken for sequencing was CD4+ T cells from PBMCs. CDR3 amino acids: CASSLAATRWGGYTF. CDR3 DNA sequence: TGTGCCAGCAGCTTAGCAGCGACGAGGTGGGGTGGCTACACCTTC.